This T cell receptor beta chain originates from a study of blood T cell repertoires in COVID-19. Study-wide background: COVID-19 samples, acute and convalescent, were from the United States, Italy and Spain. Nucleic acid was either cDNA or gDNA, and it came from T cells, B-cell-depleted T cells, or PBMCs.

Per the authors' pipeline: Amplification of reference gene primers was used by the study to estimate nucleated cell counts. Method: immunoSEQ multiplex PCR; TCRdb's copy keeps in-frame clones and lacks some. V, J and clone size are taken as reported in that table, and D and trimming were inferred from the DNA itself. The sample yields about 130,000 clones, 88% seen once. The TCR comes from a woman over 75 with acute or convalescent COVID-19. Material: peripheral blood.

The CDR3: CASSQRLAGATDTQYF. CDR3 in DNA: TGTGCCAGCAGCCAACGCCTAGCGGGGGCCACAGATACGCAGTATTTT. The gene calls are TRBV9 and TRBJ2-3; 10 bases are a match to TRBD2. The CDR3 loop spans 16 amino acids. Germline V gives CDR1 SGDLS, CDR2 YYNGEE. V gave up 4 bases and J gave up 2 bases; unmatched junction bases: 7.